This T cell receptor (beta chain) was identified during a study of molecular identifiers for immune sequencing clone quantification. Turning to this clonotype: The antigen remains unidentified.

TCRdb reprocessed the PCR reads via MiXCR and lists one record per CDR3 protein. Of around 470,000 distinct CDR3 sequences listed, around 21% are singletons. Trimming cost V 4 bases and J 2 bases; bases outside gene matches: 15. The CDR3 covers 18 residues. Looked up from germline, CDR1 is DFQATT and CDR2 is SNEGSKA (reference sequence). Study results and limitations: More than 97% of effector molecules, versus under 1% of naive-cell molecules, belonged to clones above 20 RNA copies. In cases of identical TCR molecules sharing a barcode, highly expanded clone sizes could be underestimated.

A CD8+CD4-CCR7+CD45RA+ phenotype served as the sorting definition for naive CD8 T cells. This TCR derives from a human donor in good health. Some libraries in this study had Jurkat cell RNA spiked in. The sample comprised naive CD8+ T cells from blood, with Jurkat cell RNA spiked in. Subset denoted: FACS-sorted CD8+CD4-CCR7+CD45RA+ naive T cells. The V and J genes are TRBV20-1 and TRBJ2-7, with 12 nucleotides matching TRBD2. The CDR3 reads CSAKPGLAGDSKAYEQYF. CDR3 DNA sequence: TGCAGTGCTAAGCCGGGACTAGCGGGCGATAGCAAAGCCTACGAGCAGTACTTC.